This T cell receptor beta chain was captured in a study of beta chain features in type 1 diabetes. Sequenced material consisted of expressed TCRB transcripts (all of the isolated RNA was reverse transcribed). This table comes from immunoSEQ multiplex PCR, and its TCRdb copy is limited to in-frame clones, with some not included. The table includes roughly 120,000 clones, 40% detected once. Study results and caveats: Patients' naive, central memory and Treg TCRB repertoires seemed closer to one another than those of healthy donors.

This clone appeared a few times. Its antigen remains unknown. Per germline, CDR1 GTSNPN and CDR2 SVGIG (reference sequence). CDR3 size: 17 residues. Unmatched junction bases numbered 7, after V lost 1 base and J lost 5 bases. The sequence was collected from a woman aged 18-30 years in good health. The rearrangement uses TRBV30 and TRBJ2-2; 13 nucleotides line up with TRBD2. The sample taken for sequencing was stem cell memory CD4+ T cells from blood. The CDR3 sequence: CAWSAIPGLAGTGELFF. The CDR3 DNA follows: TGTGCCTGGAGTGCAATACCGGGACTAGCGGGGACCGGGGAGCTGTTTTTT.